A selection of T cell receptor beta chains follows, all from one sample in a study of blood T cell repertoires in COVID-19. Libraries were prepared by immunoSEQ multiplex PCR; TCRdb keeps only in-frame clonotypes and omits some of them. The sample has over 50,000 clones, about four fifths seen once; the top ten hold about 16%. Sequenced sample: peripheral blood. These receptors came from a man in his 60s with COVID-19, enrolled during active disease. Each CDR3 is given with its conserved first and last residue. D genes are given only for firm matches.

d_call: TRBD2; j_call: TRBJ2-5; v_call: TRBV10-1; cdr3_nt: TGCGCCAGCAGTGAGGGCGGGAGTTCAAGAGGGACCCAGTACTTC; cdr3_aa: CASSEGGSSRGTQYF
d_call: NA; j_call: TRBJ2-2; v_call: TRBV4-1; cdr3_nt: TGCGCCAGCAGCCAAGAAAGGGGGGGGATTCGCACCGGGGAGCTGTTTTTT; cdr3_aa: CASSQERGGIRTGELFF
d_call: NA; j_call: TRBJ1-1; v_call: TRBV12-3/TRBV12-4; cdr3_nt: TGTGCCAGCAGTCCGGGACTGCGCCGAGCTTTCTTT; cdr3_aa: CASSPGLRRAFF
d_call: NA; j_call: TRBJ1-1; v_call: TRBV6-4; cdr3_nt: TGTGCCAGCAGGAATCAGGGAACAGGTAACACTGAAGCTTTCTTT; cdr3_aa: CASRNQGTGNTEAFF
d_call: TRBD2; j_call: TRBJ2-2; v_call: TRBV30; cdr3_nt: TGTGCCTGGACGGGGGGAACCGGGGAGCTGTTTTTT; cdr3_aa: CAWTGGTGELFF
d_call: NA; j_call: TRBJ2-5; v_call: TRBV24-1; cdr3_nt: TGTGCCACCCAGGAAGGAGAGACCCAGTACTTC; cdr3_aa: CATQEGETQYF
d_call: NA; j_call: TRBJ1-5; v_call: TRBV30; cdr3_nt: TGTGCCTGGAGTGTACGGGGTTTACAGCCCCAGCATTTT; cdr3_aa: CAWSVRGLQPQHF
d_call: TRBD1; j_call: TRBJ1-5; v_call: TRBV24-1; cdr3_nt: TGTGCCACCAGTGATTTGAAGGTTTGGAGGACAGGGGAAGTCAGTAGCAATCAGCCCCAGCATTTT; cdr3_aa: CATSDLKVWRTGEVSSNQPQHF
d_call: NA; j_call: TRBJ2-5; v_call: TRBV20-1; cdr3_nt: TGCAGTGCTAGTTACCCAGGGGATTCGGGCGAGACCCAGTACTTC; cdr3_aa: CSASYPGDSGETQYF
d_call: TRBD1; j_call: TRBJ1-6; v_call: TRBV3-1/TRBV3-2; cdr3_nt: TGTGCCAGCAGCCAAGAGGGGCAGGGGGCTAGATCACCCCTCCACTTT; cdr3_aa: CASSQEGQGARSPLHF
d_call: NA; j_call: TRBJ2-3; v_call: TRBV28; cdr3_nt: TGTGCCAGCAGTTTATGGAGGGGGAGTGCAGATACGCAGTATTTT; cdr3_aa: CASSLWRGSADTQYF
d_call: TRBD1; j_call: TRBJ1-2; v_call: TRBV7-2; cdr3_nt: TGTGCCAGCAGCTTTCCCCCCGGACAGGGACCCCACTATGGCTACACCTTC; cdr3_aa: CASSFPPGQGPHYGYTF
d_call: TRBD1; j_call: TRBJ1-2; v_call: TRBV6-1; cdr3_nt: TGTGCCAGCAGTGAAACCGGGACAGGACTCAGTCGACATGGCTACACCTTC; cdr3_aa: CASSETGTGLSRHGYTF
d_call: NA; j_call: TRBJ2-3; v_call: TRBV5-4; cdr3_nt: TGTGCCAGCAGCTTGGAAAGAAAAACTAGCACAGATACGCAGTATTTT; cdr3_aa: CASSLERKTSTDTQYF
d_call: NA; j_call: TRBJ2-1; v_call: TRBV2; cdr3_nt: TGTGCCAGCAAAAAGGGGGAGCTCCAATGGGATGAGCAGTTCTTC; cdr3_aa: CASKKGELQWDEQFF
d_call: NA; j_call: TRBJ2-5; v_call: TRBV29-1; cdr3_nt: TGCAGCGTTCTAGCAAGGGAGACCCAGTACTTC; cdr3_aa: CSVLARETQYF